This TCR beta chain was documented in a study of blood T cell repertoires in COVID-19. V shed 4 bases and J shed 5 bases, with 12 bases lying between them. The CDR3 runs to 14 residues. Germline V gives CDR1 SGDLS, CDR2 YYNGEE. Profiled with immunoSEQ multiplex PCR; TCRdb holds only in-frame clones, not every one. This table holds 200,000 to 250,000 clones, around 85% found once. For this clone: Other nucleotide sequences in the sample specify the same CDR3.

The sequence was obtained from a man in his 60s with acute or convalescent COVID-19. The V and J genes are TRBV9 and TRBJ2-2; tentative D call: TRBD2 (6 bases). The specimen sequenced was peripheral blood. Here the CDR3 DNA reads TGTGCCAGCAGCCCCCCCCGGGGGACCGGGGAGCTGTTTTTT. The encoded protein is CASSPPRGTGELFF.